This note documents a single TCR beta chain sequence. The antigen remains undetermined. The CDR3 is 14 residues long. The trim removed 6 bases at V and 0 bases at J, leaving 3 bases unmatched. Germline V gives CDR1 LNHDA, CDR2 SQIVND (reference sequence). Autoimmune disease history or systemic immunosuppression barred patients. The data were taken from a study of OX40 agonist ivuxolimab in advanced cancers. Study observations and caveats: Blood T cells, both CD4+ and CD8+, expanded clonally by week 6 at 0.1 to 3.0 mg/kg. Clonal expansion in partial responders at 0.1-3.0 mg/kg ranked among the lowest.

TCRdb keeps only in-frame clones here, not all; method: immunoSEQ multiplex PCR. Here the sample spans roughly 53,000 clones, roughly 80% being singletons. J is TRBJ2-7 and V is TRBV19, with 9 bases matching TRBD1. The clonotype comes from an adult with an advanced solid tumor such as melanoma, head and neck, liver or kidney cancer. Specimen: CD4+ or CD8+ T cells sorted from blood, collected in a trial of the OX40 agonist ivuxolimab. The CDR3 spells CASSRDRDSYEQYF. As DNA, the CDR3 is TGTGCCAGTAGCCGGGACAGGGACTCCTACGAGCAGTACTTC.